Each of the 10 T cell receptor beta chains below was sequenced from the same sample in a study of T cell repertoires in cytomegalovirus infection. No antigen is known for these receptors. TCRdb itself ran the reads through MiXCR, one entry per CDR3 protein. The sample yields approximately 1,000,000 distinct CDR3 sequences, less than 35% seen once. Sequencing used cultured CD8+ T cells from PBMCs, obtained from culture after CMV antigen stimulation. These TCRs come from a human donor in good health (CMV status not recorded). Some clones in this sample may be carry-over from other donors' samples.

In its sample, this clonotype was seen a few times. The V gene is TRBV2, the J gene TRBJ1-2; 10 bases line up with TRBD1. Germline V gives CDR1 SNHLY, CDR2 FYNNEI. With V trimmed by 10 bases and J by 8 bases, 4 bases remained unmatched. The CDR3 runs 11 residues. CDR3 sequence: CANGQGGGYTF. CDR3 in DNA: TGTGCCAACGGACAGGGGGGAGGCTACACCTTC.

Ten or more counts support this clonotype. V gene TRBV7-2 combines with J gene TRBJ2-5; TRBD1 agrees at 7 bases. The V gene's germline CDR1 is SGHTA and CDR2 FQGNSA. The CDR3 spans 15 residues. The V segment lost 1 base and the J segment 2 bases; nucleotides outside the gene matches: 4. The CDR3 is CASSLGPGGQETQYF. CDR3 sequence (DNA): TGTGCCAGCAGCTTAGGCCCAGGGGGTCAAGAGACCCAGTACTTC.

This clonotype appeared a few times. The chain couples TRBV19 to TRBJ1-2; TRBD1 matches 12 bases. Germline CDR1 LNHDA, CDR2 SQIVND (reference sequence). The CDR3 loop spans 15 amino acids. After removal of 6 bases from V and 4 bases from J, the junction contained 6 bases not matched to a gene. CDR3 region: CASRPGQGAGYGYTF. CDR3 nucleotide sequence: TGTGCCAGTAGACCGGGACAGGGGGCAGGCTATGGCTACACCTTC.

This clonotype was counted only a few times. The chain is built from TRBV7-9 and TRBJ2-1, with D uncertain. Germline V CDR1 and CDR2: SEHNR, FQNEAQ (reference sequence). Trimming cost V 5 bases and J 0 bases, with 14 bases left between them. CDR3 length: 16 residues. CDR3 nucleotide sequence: TGTGCCAGCAGCGCCCGAGTTTCTAGCTCCTACAATGAGCAGTTCTTC. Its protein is CASSARVSSSYNEQFF.

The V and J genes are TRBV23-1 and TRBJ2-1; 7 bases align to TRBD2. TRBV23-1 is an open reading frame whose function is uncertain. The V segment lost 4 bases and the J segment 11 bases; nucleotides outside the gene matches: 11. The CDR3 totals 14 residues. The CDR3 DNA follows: TGCGCCAGCAGTCCCAACGGGCGGCGGGGGAAGCAGTTCTTC. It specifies CASSPNGRRGKQFF.

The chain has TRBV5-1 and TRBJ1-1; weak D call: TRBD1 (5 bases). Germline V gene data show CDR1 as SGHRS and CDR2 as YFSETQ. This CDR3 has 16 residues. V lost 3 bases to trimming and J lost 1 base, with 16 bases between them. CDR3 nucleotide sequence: TGCGCCAGCAGCTGGGACCGAAGTTTGGGGAACACTGAAGCTTTCTTT. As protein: CASSWDRSLGNTEAFF.

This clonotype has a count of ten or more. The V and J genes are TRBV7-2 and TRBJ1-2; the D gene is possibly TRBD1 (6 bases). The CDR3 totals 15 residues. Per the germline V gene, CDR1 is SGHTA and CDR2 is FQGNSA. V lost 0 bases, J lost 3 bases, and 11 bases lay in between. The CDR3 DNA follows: TGTGCCAGCAGCTTAGCGGCAGGGGAAGACTATGGCTACACCTTC. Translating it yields CASSLAAGEDYGYTF.

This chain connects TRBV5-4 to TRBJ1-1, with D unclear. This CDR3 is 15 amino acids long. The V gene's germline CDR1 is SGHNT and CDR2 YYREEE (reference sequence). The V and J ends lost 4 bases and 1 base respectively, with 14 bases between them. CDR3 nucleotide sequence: TGTGCCAGCAGCATATCCCAAACCGCGAACACTGAAGCTTTCTTT. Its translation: CASSISQTANTEAFF.

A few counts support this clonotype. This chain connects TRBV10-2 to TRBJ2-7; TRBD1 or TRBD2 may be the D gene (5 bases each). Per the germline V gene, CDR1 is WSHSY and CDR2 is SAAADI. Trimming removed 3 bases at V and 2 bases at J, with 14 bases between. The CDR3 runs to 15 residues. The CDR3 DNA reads TGCGCCAGCAGTGAAAGATCGGGACCGACCTACGAGCAGTACTTC. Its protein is CASSERSGPTYEQYF.

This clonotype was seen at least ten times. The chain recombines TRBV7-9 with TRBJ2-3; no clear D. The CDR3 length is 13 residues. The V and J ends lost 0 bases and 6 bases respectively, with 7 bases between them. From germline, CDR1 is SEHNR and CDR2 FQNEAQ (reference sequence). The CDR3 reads CASSLAILDTQYF. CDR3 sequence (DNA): TGTGCCAGCAGCTTAGCGATTCTCGATACGCAGTATTTT.